The 25 T cell receptor beta chains below all came from one sample that was sequenced in a study of CD8+ T cells in alopecia areata. Investigators isolated RNA and reverse transcribed it into cDNA to act as the sequencing template. The table came from immunoSEQ multiplex PCR; TCRdb's copy has only in-frame clones and leaves some out. Seen here are more than 200,000 clones, around 67% observed once, and the top ten hold under 1.5%. The material sequenced was CD4+ T cells sorted from blood, taken at week 0. The receptors derive from a human donor with alopecia areata.

The chain uses TRBV28 and TRBJ1-5, with TRBD1 as a possible D gene (5 bases). The V and J ends lost 5 bases and 9 bases respectively, with 8 bases between them. CDR3 length: 11 amino acids. The germline gives CDR1 MDHEN, CDR2 SYDVKM. CDR3 in amino acids: CASSPGGPQHF. Here the CDR3 DNA reads TGTGCCAGCAGTCCCGGGGGGCCCCAGCATTTT. Complete variable domain (other parts from reference TRBV28 and TRBJ1-5): DVKVTQSSRYLVKRTGEKVFLECVQDMDHENMFWYRQDPGLGLRLIYFSYDVKMKEKGDIPEGYSVSREKKERFSLILESASTNQTSMYLCASSPGGPQHFGDGTRLSIL.

The genes are TRBV11-2 and TRBJ1-1; D is possibly TRBD1 (6 bases). With 10 bases removed from V and 1 base from J, the gap between germline ends came to 19 bases. Germline lookup yields CDR1 SGHAT and CDR2 FQNNGV. This CDR3 has 15 residues. This chain's CDR3 is CATRHRVQGNTEAFF. The CDR3 DNA follows: TGTGCCACCCGACACAGGGTCCAAGGGAACACTGAAGCTTTCTTT.

This clone was counted a single time. The V gene is TRBV4-3, the J gene TRBJ1-6, with 8 bases identical to TRBD1. The CDR3 runs to 16 residues. Germline CDR1 and CDR2: LGHNA and YSLEER. Losses at the gene ends were 4 bases for V and 3 bases for J; bases not matched to a gene: 5. CDR3 coding DNA: TGCGCCAGCAGCCGGGACAGGAGGATCTATAATTCACCCCTCCACTTT. Protein: CASSRDRRIYNSPLHF.

This clone has a single count. The CDR3 nucleotides are TGTGCCGGTTCCCTGAGTCTAAACTATGGCTACACCTTC. Its translation: CAGSLSLNYGYTF. The genes are TRBV6-1 and TRBJ1-2; unclear D gene. The CDR3 extends over 13 amino acids. The germline CDR1 and CDR2 sequences are MNHNS and SASEGT. Trimming left V 11 bases short and J 2 bases short, with 15 bases between.

This clone was counted between two and nine times. The gene calls are TRBV7-9 and TRBJ2-7; D unclear. Germline V gene data show CDR1 as SEHNR and CDR2 as FQNEAQ (reference sequence). The CDR3 length is 14 residues. The V end lost 5 bases, the J end lost 2 bases, and 13 bases lay between the germline ends. CDR3 bases: TGTGCCAGCAGCGCTAGTCGCCTAGCCTACGAGCAGTACTTC. Translated, it gives CASSASRLAYEQYF.

The chain joins TRBV30 to TRBJ2-6; possibly TRBD1 for D (6 bases). Germline CDR1 and CDR2: GTSNPN and SVGIG (reference sequence). V lost 1 base and J 2 bases, leaving 12 bases between the germline ends. The CDR3 spans 16 residues. CDR3 sequence reads: CAWSARGKTGANVLTF. Written as DNA, the CDR3 is TGTGCCTGGAGTGCTAGGGGGAAAACTGGGGCCAACGTCCTGACTTTC.

The J gene is TRBJ2-1, the V gene TRBV29-1; 9 positions agree with TRBD1. Looked up from germline, CDR1 is SQVTM and CDR2 is ANQGSEA. Unmatched junction bases numbered 4, after V lost 7 bases and J lost 6 bases. The CDR3 has 12 residues. The CDR3 loop reads CSAGQGINEQFF. In DNA form, the CDR3 reads TGCAGCGCCGGACAGGGGATCAATGAGCAGTTCTTC.

This chain links TRBV29-1 with TRBJ2-7; tentative D call: TRBD1 (6 bases). This CDR3 comprises 13 residues. V shed 6 bases and J shed 0 bases, with 12 bases lying between them. Germline V gene data show CDR1 as SQVTM and CDR2 as ANQGSEA. CDR3 nucleotides: TGCAGCGTCGTCGACAGGATCTCCTACGAGCAGTACTTC. Translating gives CSVVDRISYEQYF.

V is TRBV30 and J is TRBJ1-2; D perhaps matches TRBD1 (5 bases). CDR1 and CDR2 (germline): GTSNPN, SVGIG (reference sequence). The CDR3 consists of 14 residues. V was cut by 1 base and J by 2 bases, with 11 bases left in between. CDR3: CAWSEQEGNYGYTF. CDR3 bases: TGTGCCTGGAGTGAACAGGAGGGGAACTATGGCTACACCTTC.

This rearrangement joins TRBV5-1 to TRBJ1-2, with D tentatively TRBD1 (5 bases). Germline V gene lookup returns CDR1 SGHRS and CDR2 YFSETQ. This CDR3 comprises 12 residues. V dropped 0 bases and J dropped 6 bases, with 6 bases sitting between them. The CDR3 sequence is CASSLEGDGYTF. CDR3 sequence (DNA): TGCGCCAGCAGCTTGGAAGGGGATGGCTACACCTTC.

The chain has TRBV5-1 and TRBJ2-1; unclear D gene. The CDR3 sequence is 14 residues long. V was cut by 0 bases and J by 1 base, with 5 bases left in between. Per germline, CDR1 SGHRS and CDR2 YFSETQ. CDR3 residues: CASSLEVSYNEQFF. The CDR3 bases are TGCGCCAGCAGCTTGGAGGTTTCCTACAATGAGCAGTTCTTC.

V gene TRBV25-1 combines with J gene TRBJ2-5; TRBD2 aligns across 9 bases. V dropped 5 bases and J dropped 5; count of bases not matched to a gene: 3. Germline V gives CDR1 MGHDK, CDR2 SYGVNS. CDR3 size: 13 residues. In nucleotides, the CDR3 is TGTGCCAGCAGTCTAGCGGGGTGGGAGACCCAGTACTTC. Protein sequence: CASSLAGWETQYF.

The chain employs TRBV25-1 and TRBJ1-2; tentatively, D is TRBD1 (6 bases). Trimming took off 2 bases at V and 6 bases at J, with 16 bases between the two ends. Germline CDR1 is MGHDK and CDR2 is SYGVNS. CDR3 length equals 15 residues. The CDR3 loop reads CASSETGGRVNGYTF. In nucleotides, the CDR3 is TGTGCCAGCAGTGAAACGGGGGGCAGGGTGAATGGCTACACCTTC.

The chain couples TRBV5-1 to TRBJ2-3; weak D call: TRBD1 (5 bases). Trimming took off 4 bases at V and 6 bases at J, with 15 bases between the two ends. The CDR3 runs to 14 residues. Germline V gene sequence: CDR1 SGHRS, CDR2 YFSETQ. The CDR3 sequence is CASSADTPLDTQYF. CDR3 bases: TGCGCCAGCAGCGCGGACACCCCTCTGGATACGCAGTATTTT.

J is TRBJ2-5 and V is TRBV18; D is possibly TRBD2 (6 bases). V lost 3 bases and J 5 bases, leaving 7 bases between the germline ends. Germline-derived CDR1 and CDR2 are KGHSH and LQKENI. The CDR3 totals 12 residues. DNA of the CDR3: TGTGCCAGCTCACCCGCGGGGGAGACCCAGTACTTC. Its protein is CASSPAGETQYF.

The chain carries TRBV10-3 and TRBJ2-3, with D perhaps TRBD2 (6 bases). The germline CDR1 and CDR2 sequences are ENHRY and SYGVKD. Trimming cost V 10 bases and J 2 bases, with 10 bases left between them. The CDR3 sequence is 12 residues long. CDR3 region: CATGLFTDTQYF. The CDR3 coding sequence is TGTGCCACGGGACTTTTCACAGATACGCAGTATTTT.

This chain uses TRBV11-2 with TRBJ2-7, with 7 bases identical to TRBD1. The V gene's germline CDR1 is SGHAT and CDR2 FQNNGV. The CDR3 is 13 amino acids. After removal of 11 bases from V and 6 bases from J, the junction contained 13 bases not matched to a gene. CDR3 loop: CAVSQGVQSEQYF. The CDR3 region has the DNA TGTGCCGTATCGCAGGGGGTACAAAGCGAGCAGTACTTC. Full variable domain (rest looked up from reference TRBV11-2 and TRBJ2-7): EAGVAQSPRYKIIEKRQSVAFWCNPISGHATLYWYQQILGQGPKLLIQFQNNGVVDDSQLPKDRFSAERLKGVDSTLKIQPAKLEDSAVYLCAVSQGVQSEQYFGPGTRLTVT.

The chain is built from TRBV5-1 and TRBJ1-2; the D is unclear. Looked up from germline, CDR1 is SGHRS and CDR2 is YFSETQ. The CDR3 loop spans 13 amino acids. With 0 bases removed from V and 8 bases from J, the gap between germline ends came to 11 bases. In DNA form, the CDR3 reads TGCGCCAGCAGCTTGGGACCGGGGAACGGCTACACCTTC. It translates to CASSLGPGNGYTF.

In its sample, this clone was seen once. V is TRBV5-1 and J is TRBJ2-2; maybe TRBD2 (6 bases). This CDR3 spans 14 amino acids. The ends were cut back, 5 bases at V and 0 bases at J, with 8 bases in the middle. Germline V gene data show CDR1 as SGHRS and CDR2 as YFSETQ. CDR3 region: CASRAGANTGELFF. For the CDR3, the DNA is TGCGCCAGCAGAGCGGGCGCGAACACCGGGGAGCTGTTTTTT.

The chain uses TRBV25-1 and TRBJ2-5, with D uncertain. The CDR3 totals 13 residues. CDR1 is MGHDK, CDR2 SYGVNS, per germline. Trimming removed 1 base at V and 9 bases at J, with 12 bases between. In nucleotides, the CDR3 is TGTGCCAGCAGTGAATTTATGGAGAGACCCCAGTACTTC. This encodes CASSEFMERPQYF.

This sequence joins TRBV6-1 and TRBJ1-3, with D uncertain. This CDR3 comprises 14 residues. The V and J ends lost 7 bases and 2 bases respectively, with 12 bases between them. The germline V gene encodes CDR1 MNHNS and CDR2 SASEGT. CDR3 sequence reads: CASTRTGTGNTIYF. For the CDR3, the DNA is TGTGCCAGCACCCGGACGGGGACTGGAAACACCATATATTTT.

This clone was picked up a small number of times. The V call is TRBV29-1, the J call TRBJ2-3; 11 nucleotides line up with TRBD1. The germline CDR1 and CDR2 sequences are SQVTM and ANQGSEA. V shed 2 bases, J shed 8 bases, and the junction held 9 bases outside the gene matches. The CDR3 contains 15 residues. The CDR3 nucleotides are TGCAGCGTTGAAACCGGGACAGGGGGTTGGGGTACGCAGTATTTT. This codes for CSVETGTGGWGTQYF.

The J gene is TRBJ2-6, the V gene TRBV4-1; 7 bases line up with TRBD2. V lost 4 bases to trimming and J lost 0 bases; unmatched junction nucleotides: 15. The CDR3 is 20 amino acids. Looked up from germline, CDR1 is MGHRA and CDR2 is YSYEKL. The CDR3 DNA follows: TGCGCCAGCAGCCCGCGACGAGGTGGAGCGGGACGCTCTGGGGCCAACGTCCTGACTTTC. It encodes CASSPRRGGAGRSGANVLTF.

The CDR3 coding sequence is TGCAGCGTTTTGGACAGGGACACCTACGAGCAGTACTTC. Its protein product is CSVLDRDTYEQYF. The chain is built from TRBV29-1 and TRBJ2-7; TRBD1 agrees at 8 bases. The junction had 5 bases not matched to a gene; V was cut back by 5 bases and J by 2 bases. The germline gives CDR1 SQVTM, CDR2 ANQGSEA. The CDR3 runs to 13 residues.

Comments on this clone: Other nucleotide sequences from this sample produce the same CDR3. The rearrangement uses TRBV29-1 and TRBJ1-2; no firm D call. Between the trimmed V and J ends, which lost 6 bases and 7 bases, there was a span of 6 bases. From germline, CDR1 is SQVTM and CDR2 ANQGSEA. This CDR3 spans 9 amino acids. The CDR3 loop is CSVDRGYTF. The CDR3 coding sequence is TGCAGCGTAGACCGTGGCTACACCTTC.